This T cell receptor beta chain was documented in a study of T-cell memory formation after mild COVID-19. Whole-study results and caveats: Second-wave clones with a day 37 peak had unconfirmed SARS-CoV-2 specificity. Clones which contracted sat mainly in CM and EM if CD4+, and in EMRA if CD8+.

The CDR3 spans 13 residues. Trimming stripped 7 bases from V and 4 bases from J, with 11 bases between. TCRdb independently ran MiXCR on the 5' RACE reads; one entry per CDR3 protein. The sample yields approximately 350,000 distinct CDR3 sequences, over 25% seen once. On this clonotype: Its antigen is still unknown.

This sequence originates from an adult woman who had mild COVID-19 (a few samples of this study predate the infection). Cell type and time point are not known. Sequencing was done on a sample of PBMCs or a T cell subset sorted from them (not recorded which). The gene calls are TRBV12-3 or TRBV12-4 and TRBJ1-3; no definite D call. CDR3 amino acids: CASTLLLGNTIYF. CDR3 in DNA: TGTGCCAGCACTCTTTTATTGGGAAACACCATATATTTT.